This TCR beta chain was captured in a study of cytomegalovirus exposure and HLA in healthy donors. Study results and limitations: Some 150 TCR beta chains were listed as cytomegalovirus-associated. In a later analysis, V- and J-gene trimming of beta chains associated with a DCLRE1C missense variant, replicated independently.

This CDR3 has 13 residues. CDR1 is GTSNPN and CDR2 is SVGIG in the germline V gene (reference sequence). Primers: 60 Vbeta forward and 13 Jbeta reverse. Sequencing used immunoSEQ multiplex PCR; TCRdb keeps in-frame clones, though not all of them. Of 150,000 to 190,000 clones listed, roughly 82% are singletons. About this clone itself: Its target is not known.

Sequencing input: PBMCs. The rearrangement uses TRBV30 and TRBJ1-3; the D gene is possibly TRBD1 (5 bases). This clonotype was sampled from a woman between 45 and 60 years old in good health and CMV-seropositive. CDR3 protein: CAAMTDSGNTIYF. The CDR3, as DNA: TGTGCTGCAATGACAGACAGCGGAAACACCATATATTTT.